The count of the clone carrying this TCR beta chain is one. This entry belongs to a study of blood T cell repertoires in COVID-19. As for the study in general: COVID-19 samples, acute and convalescent, were from the United States, Italy and Spain.

Produced via immunoSEQ multiplex PCR; TCRdb's table is partial and in-frame only. This sample has more than 110,000 clones; approximately 84% occur once, and the top ten carry more than 40%. Germline CDR1 and CDR2: SNHLY and FYNNEI. The CDR3 is 11 amino acids. The ends were cut back, 8 bases at V and 3 bases at J, with 7 bases in the middle. The sequence was obtained from a human donor in a cohort sampled during active COVID-19. The rearrangement joins TRBV2 to TRBJ1-2; tentatively, D is TRBD1 (5 bases). Sequenced sample: peripheral blood. Here the CDR3 reads CASGGDYGYTF. The CDR3 DNA reads TGTGCCAGCGGGGGGGACTATGGCTACACCTTC.